One and the same sample provided the 32 T cell receptor beta chains below, sequenced in a study of cytomegalovirus exposure and HLA in healthy donors. Amplification used 60 Vbeta primers and 13 Jbeta primers. Generated by immunoSEQ multiplex PCR, the TCRdb table keeps only in-frame clones and is missing some. The table lists some 110,000 clones, about 70% of them singletons. Sequenced input: PBMCs. The receptors were gathered from a man aged 25-45 years in good health and CMV-seropositive.

This chain joins TRBV4-1 and TRBJ2-1; 9 bases agree with TRBD2. This CDR3 region has 17 residues. The J segment lost 6 bases and the V segment lost 7 bases, leaving 16 bases of the junction unmatched. Germline CDR1 reads MGHRA; CDR2 reads YSYEKL. Here the CDR3 DNA reads TGCGCCAGCACCCTTCGGGCTGGAGCGGGGGGTGTCAATGAGCAGTTCTTC. Translation gives CASTLRAGAGGVNEQFF.

V gene TRBV7-2 combines with J gene TRBJ1-2; D may be TRBD1 (5 bases). The CDR3 is 19 amino acids. Between the trimmed V and J ends, which lost 0 bases and 1 base, there was a span of 21 bases. Looked up from germline, CDR1 is SGHTA and CDR2 is FQGNSA. The DNA of the CDR3 is TGTGCCAGCAGCTTAGCCGAGGTCGGGGGGTCGATTGGTAACTATGGCTACACCTTC. It codes for CASSLAEVGGSIGNYGYTF.

This clone was seen a single time. V and J are TRBV2 and TRBJ1-2; 7 nucleotides agree with TRBD1. The V gene end was trimmed by 2 bases and the J gene end by 5 bases; junction bases not matched to a gene: 11. The CDR3 consists of 16 residues. The germline V gene has CDR1 SNHLY and CDR2 FYNNEI. The CDR3 DNA sequence: TGTGCCAGCAGTGAACGTAAACAGGGGATTGCTTATGGCTACACCTTC. Encoded protein: CASSERKQGIAYGYTF.

This clone turned up a few times. The chain has TRBV5-6 and TRBJ1-5; TRBD1 matches 8 bases. Trimming removed 4 bases from V and 0 bases from J; junction bases left unmatched: 3. This CDR3 contains 15 residues. Germline CDR1 SGHDT, CDR2 YYEEEE. This chain's CDR3 is CASSITGGSNQPQHF. In DNA form, the CDR3 reads TGTGCCAGCAGCATTACAGGGGGTAGCAATCAGCCCCAGCATTTT.

This sequence joins TRBV27 and TRBJ1-1, with D possibly TRBD1 on 6 matching bases. Germline-derived CDR1 and CDR2 are MNHEY and SMNVEV (reference sequence). The CDR3 spans 14 residues. Trimming shortened V by 4 bases and J by 5 bases, and 14 bases separated the two germline ends. As DNA, the CDR3 is TGTGCCAGCAGTTCGGCCTACAGGGATACTGAAGCTTTCTTT. Its translation is CASSSAYRDTEAFF.

This clone was observed a handful of times. The J gene is TRBJ2-6, the V gene TRBV9; D remains unclear. The germline V gene has CDR1 SGDLS and CDR2 YYNGEE. This CDR3 has 15 amino acids. The V end lost 0 bases, the J end lost 4 bases, and 8 bases lay between the germline ends. CDR3 region: CASSVVSTGANVLTF. DNA of the CDR3: TGTGCCAGCAGCGTAGTCAGTACCGGGGCCAACGTCCTGACTTTC.

This clone was picked up a small number of times. The gene calls are TRBV19 and TRBJ2-7; D remains unclear. Per germline, CDR1 LNHDA and CDR2 SQIVND (reference sequence). Trimming left V 1 base short and J 7 bases short, with 14 bases between. The CDR3 runs 14 residues. In DNA, the CDR3 is TGTGCCAGTAGTATAGGGCAGGATGATTATGAGCAGTACTTC. Amino acid sequence: CASSIGQDDYEQYF.

The chain is built from TRBV30 and TRBJ2-3, with TRBD2 identical over 12 bases. The CDR3 runs 15 residues. Losses at the gene ends were 5 bases for V and 4 bases for J; bases not matched to a gene: 7. The germline gives CDR1 GTSNPN, CDR2 SVGIG (reference sequence). The CDR3 DNA follows: TGTGCCTGGGGCACGACTAGCGGGGGCTCAGATACGCAGTATTTT. Amino acids: CAWGTTSGGSDTQYF.

A word on this clone: Compared with germline, one end of the junction differs, possibly owing to a read error. The CDR3 spells CASSARDRDGYPF. The CDR3 DNA is TGTGCCAGCAGCGCCCGAGACAGGGATGGCTACCCCTTC. This rearrangement joins TRBV9 to TRBJ1-2; 7 nucleotides agree with TRBD1. The germline gives CDR1 SGDLS, CDR2 YYNGEE. The CDR3 consists of 13 residues.

The genes are TRBV27 and TRBJ2-5; possible D gene TRBD2, 5 bases. Trimming removed 1 base from V and 5 bases from J, with 17 bases in between. The germline CDR1 and CDR2 sequences are MNHEY and SMNVEV (reference sequence). The CDR3 is 16 residues long. Here the CDR3 DNA reads TGTGCCAGCAGTTTATACGCGGGTTATGAATCGGAGACCCAGTACTTC. Translating gives CASSLYAGYESETQYF.

This chain links TRBV19 with TRBJ1-5; 9 nucleotides match TRBD1. The CDR3 consists of 14 residues. With 4 bases clipped from V and 4 bases from J, the junction kept 2 bases outside the gene matches. Per the germline V gene, CDR1 is LNHDA and CDR2 is SQIVND (reference sequence). CDR3 residues: CASSKGTGNQPQHF. The CDR3 bases are TGTGCCAGTAGTAAAGGGACAGGGAATCAGCCCCAGCATTTT. Full variable domain (rest looked up from reference TRBV19 and TRBJ1-5): DGGITQSPKYLFRKEGQNVTLSCEQNLNHDAMYWYRQDPGQGLRLIYYSQIVNDFQKGDIAEGYSVSREKKESFPLTVTSAQKNPTAFYLCASSKGTGNQPQHFGDGTRLSIL.

The rearrangement uses TRBV6-5 and TRBJ1-6, with 7 bases that match TRBD1. This CDR3 comprises 14 residues. Losses at the gene ends were 5 bases for V and 9 bases for J; bases not matched to a gene: 7. Germline assignment: CDR1 MNHEY and CDR2 SVGAGI. The chain's CDR3 is CASSEDRWGSPLHF. The DNA of the CDR3 is TGTGCCAGCAGTGAGGACAGGTGGGGTTCACCCCTCCACTTT.

The chain carries TRBV4-1 and TRBJ1-1; D gene uncertain. Looked up from germline, CDR1 is MGHRA and CDR2 is YSYEKL. The CDR3 is made up of 18 amino acids. The ends were cut back, 0 bases at V and 3 bases at J, with 20 bases in the middle. In nucleotides, the CDR3 is TGCGCCAGCAGCCAAGATAAATCGGAGAGGGCTAAGGACACTGAAGCTTTCTTT. Translation gives CASSQDKSERAKDTEAFF.

Points on this clone: The junction shows a germline mismatch at one end, possibly a read error. V gene TRBV19 combines with J gene TRBJ1-2; no definite D call. The germline V gene has CDR1 LNHDA and CDR2 SQIVND (reference sequence). The CDR3 consists of 13 residues. In DNA form, the CDR3 reads TGTGCCAGTAGTCGCGGATATGCCGGTGGCTACCCCTTC. It yields the protein CASSRGYAGGYPF.

This chain uses TRBV27 with TRBJ1-1; possibly TRBD1 for D (5 bases). The germline V gene encodes CDR1 MNHEY and CDR2 SMNVEV (reference sequence). V lost 5 bases, J lost 0 bases, and 10 bases lay in between. The CDR3 is 14 residues long. The CDR3 coding sequence is TGTGCCAGCAGTCAGACAGACATGAACACTGAAGCTTTCTTT. It yields the protein CASSQTDMNTEAFF.

The V call is TRBV29-1, the J call TRBJ1-1; D uncertain. Germline CDR1 reads SQVTM; CDR2 reads ANQGSEA. V was trimmed by 6 bases and J by 4 bases, leaving 21 bases between them. This CDR3 comprises 15 residues. This CDR3 is CSVGSNGFDGTEAFF. In DNA form, the CDR3 reads TGCAGCGTCGGGAGTAATGGATTTGACGGCACTGAAGCTTTCTTT.

The chain is built from TRBV11-2 and TRBJ2-7; 8 bases map to TRBD2. Germline values: CDR1 SGHAT, CDR2 FQNNGV. V was clipped by 4 bases and J by 6 bases; unmatched bases: 8. CDR3 length: 14 amino acids. CDR3 DNA sequence: TGTGCCAGCAGCTGGGAGGGACTAGGGCGCGAGCAGTACTTC. Protein product: CASSWEGLGREQYF.

The chain combines TRBV2 with TRBJ1-2; 7 bases map to TRBD1. Unmatched junction bases numbered 6, after V lost 5 bases and J lost 6 bases. Germline loops: CDR1 SNHLY, CDR2 FYNNEI. This CDR3 contains 13 residues. CDR3: CASSPTGDDGYTF. Written as DNA, the CDR3 is TGTGCCAGCAGTCCAACAGGGGACGATGGCTACACCTTC.

The chain has TRBV7-6 and TRBJ2-5; 7 positions agree with TRBD1. Looked up from germline, CDR1 is SGHVS and CDR2 is FNYEAQ. Losses at the gene ends were 1 base for V and 4 bases for J; bases not matched to a gene: 6. The CDR3 contains 15 residues. Here the CDR3 DNA reads TGTGCCAGCAGCTTAGGAGGGGGCCAGGGAGAGACCCAGTACTTC. Residues: CASSLGGGQGETQYF.

About this clone: An end of the junction does not agree with germline; a read error may underlie this. The same CDR3 can be traced to other DNA sequences in this sample. The V call is TRBV19, the J call TRBJ1-1; 8 positions match TRBD1. This CDR3 spans 15 amino acids. Germline CDR1 reads LNHDA; CDR2 reads SQIVND (reference sequence). CDR3 loop: CASSDRAGVGTEAFF. The CDR3 DNA follows: TGTGCCAGTTCGGACAGGGCGGGGGTGGGCACTGAGGCTTTCTTT.

In this sample, this clone turned up once. This chain links TRBV29-1 with TRBJ1-1; a weak D match, TRBD1 (5 bases). The CDR3 has 13 residues. The germline V gene encodes CDR1 SQVTM and CDR2 ANQGSEA. V gave up 6 bases and J gave up 1 base, with 12 bases separating them. CDR3 DNA: TGCAGCGTGGCCATGGGGGGGAACACTGAAGCTTTCTTT. Amino acids: CSVAMGGNTEAFF.

The gene calls are TRBV6-6 and TRBJ2-3; D perhaps matches TRBD2 (6 bases). Germline V lookup: CDR1 MNHNY, CDR2 SVGAGI (reference sequence). The V gene lost 5 bases and the J gene lost 2 bases, with 17 bases spanning the gap. CDR3 length: 16 amino acids. The CDR3 here is CASSNRYGGDTDTQYF. CDR3 bases: TGTGCCAGCAGTAACCGGTACGGGGGTGACACAGATACGCAGTATTTT.

This sequence joins TRBV2 and TRBJ2-1; D is perhaps TRBD1 (7 bases). The CDR3 is 14 amino acids. The germline V gene encodes CDR1 SNHLY and CDR2 FYNNEI. V lost 2 bases to trimming and J lost 6 bases, with 11 bases between them. The CDR3 nucleotides are TGTGCCAGCAGTGAACGGGGGACAGCCAATGAGCAGTTCTTC. This gives the protein CASSERGTANEQFF. The full variable domain, rest sourced from reference TRBV2 and TRBJ2-1, is EPEVTQTPSHQVTQMGQEVILRCVPISNHLYFYWYRQILGQKVEFLVSFYNNEISEKSEIFDDQFSVERPDGSNFTLKIRSTKLEDSAMYFCASSERGTANEQFFGPGTRLTVL.

The rearrangement links TRBV6-5 to TRBJ2-7; 8 nucleotides align to TRBD1. There are 15 residues in the CDR3. The germline CDR1 and CDR2 sequences are MNHEY and SVGAGI. The V segment lost 6 bases and the J segment 2 bases; nucleotides outside the gene matches: 9. The chain's CDR3 is CASSSPRTGTYEQYF. For the CDR3, the DNA is TGTGCCAGCAGCTCCCCCAGGACAGGGACCTACGAGCAGTACTTC.

The rearrangement links TRBV9 to TRBJ2-1, with 14 bases fitting TRBD2. The CDR3 spans 17 residues. Trimming cost V 4 bases and J 5 bases; bases outside gene matches: 8. CDR1 is SGDLS and CDR2 is YYNGEE in the germline V gene. The CDR3, as DNA: TGTGCCAGCAGCACCCGGACTAGCGGGGGGACACACAATGAGCAGTTCTTC. Its protein is CASSTRTSGGTHNEQFF.

This clone has just a few counts. The gene calls are TRBV4-2 and TRBJ2-5; TRBD1 matches 12 bases. The trim removed 1 base at V and 5 bases at J, leaving 5 bases unmatched. The germline CDR1 and CDR2 sequences are LGHNA and YNFKEQ. This CDR3 spans 16 amino acids. Here the CDR3 DNA reads TGTGCCAGCAGCCAAGGAGGGACAGGGGGCTTGGAGACCCAGTACTTC. Protein product: CASSQGGTGGLETQYF.

In its sample, this clone was seen a few times. The chain combines TRBV2 with TRBJ1-1; 10 positions match TRBD1. J lost 1 base, V lost 4 bases, and 9 bases had no gene match. This CDR3 is built from 17 residues. Germline V CDR1 and CDR2: SNHLY, FYNNEI. The DNA for the CDR3 is TGTGCCAGCAGTGTTAAGGACAGGGGGATTTCGAACACTGAAGCTTTCTTT. Encoded protein: CASSVKDRGISNTEAFF.

The chain is built from TRBV2 and TRBJ1-2, with D perhaps TRBD1 (6 bases). Germline lookup yields CDR1 SNHLY and CDR2 FYNNEI. There are 14 residues in the CDR3. V was cut by 5 bases and J by 4 bases, with 14 bases left in between. The CDR3 loop reads CASSSAGASYGYTF. In DNA, the CDR3 is TGTGCCAGCAGTTCTGCGGGGGCTTCCTATGGCTACACCTTC.

This clone was seen repeatedly, ten times or more. This CDR3 is also generated by other DNA sequences in the sample. This rearrangement joins TRBV29-1 to TRBJ2-7; 7 bases fit TRBD2. CDR3 length: 15 residues. The V gene end was trimmed by 0 bases and the J gene end by 0 bases; junction bases not matched to a gene: 5. The V gene's germline CDR1 is SQVTM and CDR2 ANQGSEA. The CDR3 region is CSVEDPGGSSYEQYF. In DNA form, the CDR3 reads TGCAGCGTTGAAGATCCGGGCGGGAGCTCCTACGAGCAGTACTTC.

The chain couples TRBV2 to TRBJ2-2, with 9 positions matching TRBD1. J lost 2 bases, V lost 0 bases, and 1 base had no gene match. CDR1 and CDR2 (germline): SNHLY, FYNNEI. This CDR3 contains 16 residues. CDR3 coding DNA: TGTGCCAGCAGTGAAGCGGGACAGGGAAACACCGGGGAGCTGTTTTTT. It is translated as CASSEAGQGNTGELFF. The variable domain in full, completed from reference TRBV2 and TRBJ2-2, reads EPEVTQTPSHQVTQMGQEVILRCVPISNHLYFYWYRQILGQKVEFLVSFYNNEISEKSEIFDDQFSVERPDGSNFTLKIRSTKLEDSAMYFCASSEAGQGNTGELFFGEGSRLTVL.

This chain connects TRBV28 to TRBJ1-4, with D unresolved. V shed 7 bases and J shed 0 bases, with 9 bases lying between them. The CDR3 is 14 amino acids. The V gene's germline CDR1 is MDHEN and CDR2 SYDVKM. CDR3: CASTGGPTNEKLFF. CDR3 in DNA: TGTGCCAGCACCGGCGGGCCAACTAATGAAAAACTGTTTTTT.

This clone showed up just a few times. The chain combines TRBV19 with TRBJ1-2, with 7 bases lining up with TRBD1. Per the germline V gene, CDR1 is LNHDA and CDR2 is SQIVND (reference sequence). The CDR3 covers 15 residues. V dropped 3 bases and J dropped 5; count of bases not matched to a gene: 9. In nucleotides, the CDR3 is TGTGCCAGTAGTATGGGACAGTCCCTAATTTATGGCTACACCTTC. It is translated as CASSMGQSLIYGYTF.